This entry lists 25 T cell receptor beta chains sequenced from one sample in a study of blood T cell repertoires in COVID-19. The data were produced by immunoSEQ multiplex PCR, yet TCRdb's version contains in-frame clones alone and is incomplete. The sample yields roughly 400,000 clones, approximately 91% seen once. The sequenced sample was PBMCs or T cells enriched from blood (not recorded which). The receptors shown here come from a woman aged 40 to 50 who had been exposed to COVID-19.

With respect to this clone: Other DNA sequences in the sample encode the same CDR3. The genes are TRBV2 and TRBJ1-1, with a possible D match to TRBD1 (6 bases). Germline V gene data show CDR1 as SNHLY and CDR2 as FYNNEI. The CDR3 is 14 residues long. V lost 4 bases and J 1 base, leaving 10 bases between the germline ends. The CDR3 here is CASSVGRGNTEAFF. The CDR3 coding sequence is TGTGCCAGCAGTGTCGGCAGGGGGAACACTGAAGCTTTCTTT.

The rearrangement joins TRBV3-1 (or the pseudogene TRBV3-2) to TRBJ1-1; D call uncertain. This CDR3 is 14 amino acids long. Trimming cost V 4 bases and J 0 bases, with 9 bases left between them. Germline values: CDR1 LGHDT, CDR2 YNNKEL (reference sequence). The CDR3 coding sequence is TGTGCCAGCAGCCTGAGGAGCTTGAACACTGAAGCTTTCTTT. The encoded protein is CASSLRSLNTEAFF.

This chain joins TRBV24-1 and TRBJ2-7; D is ambiguous. CDR1 is KGHDR, CDR2 SFDVKD, per germline. The CDR3 runs 13 residues. V lost 3 bases, J lost 3 bases, and 8 bases lay in between. The CDR3 reads CATSDSVLYEQYF. CDR3 sequence (DNA): TGTGCCACCAGTGATAGCGTTCTCTACGAGCAGTACTTC.

The chain employs TRBV30 and TRBJ1-5; D gene uncertain. CDR1 and CDR2 from the germline V gene are GTSNPN and SVGIG (reference sequence). The CDR3 is 15 amino acids. Deletions cut 2 bases from V and 4 bases from J, with 15 bases between. Here the CDR3 DNA reads TGTGCCTGGAGTTCCGGGCCCCCGGGGAATCAGCCCCAGCATTTT. It codes for CAWSSGPPGNQPQHF.

The chain recombines TRBV6-5 with TRBJ1-1; D is ambiguous. Trimming removed 6 bases at V and 10 bases at J, with 12 bases between. CDR3 length equals 11 residues. CDR1 and CDR2 from the germline V gene are MNHEY and SVGAGI. The CDR3 loop reads CASSIVSGAFF. In DNA form, the CDR3 reads TGTGCCAGCAGCATCGTCTCGGGAGCTTTCTTT.

This clone was picked up one time. The gene calls are TRBV18 and TRBJ1-5; 7 positions match TRBD1. J lost 6 bases, V lost 1 base, and 3 bases had no gene match. CDR1 KGHSH and CDR2 LQKENI come from the germline V gene. The CDR3 has 14 amino acids. CDR3 DNA sequence: TGTGCCAGCTCACCACAGACAGGGTTTCAGCCCCAGCATTTT. Protein product: CASSPQTGFQPQHF.

This chain links TRBV7-9 with TRBJ2-3; the D is unclear. Germline V gene data show CDR1 as SEHNR and CDR2 as FQNEAQ (reference sequence). This CDR3 spans 15 amino acids. V was pared by 5 bases and J by 7 bases, with 19 bases between. CDR3 nucleotide sequence: TGTGCCAGCAGCCCCGACCCCCCTGGAGTAAATACGCAGTATTTT. This sequence encodes CASSPDPPGVNTQYF. Using reference TRBV7-9 and TRBJ2-3 for the parts outside the CDR3, the full variable domain is DTGVSQNPRHKITKRGQNVTFRCDPISEHNRLYWYRQTLGQGPEFLTYFQNEAQLEKSRLLSDRFSAERPKGSFSTLEIQRTEQGDSAMYLCASSPDPPGVNTQYFGPGTRLTVL.

A few counts support this clone. The rearrangement links TRBV6-1 to TRBJ1-6, with D possibly TRBD1 on 5 matching bases. V lost 3 bases and J lost 9, with 12 bases in between. CDR1 is MNHNS, CDR2 SASEGT, per germline. The CDR3 runs to 14 residues. This CDR3 is CASSDGQGGSPLHF. The CDR3 DNA reads as TGTGCCAGCAGTGATGGGCAGGGCGGTTCACCCCTCCACTTT.

V and J are TRBV2 and TRBJ1-5; 10 bases agree with TRBD1. V lost 6 bases, J lost 0 bases, and 2 bases stayed unmatched. Germline assignment: CDR1 SNHLY and CDR2 FYNNEI. The CDR3 runs 15 residues. The CDR3 region is CASRGTGDSNQPQHF. The CDR3 DNA sequence: TGTGCCAGCAGAGGGACAGGGGATAGCAATCAGCCCCAGCATTTT. Full variable domain (missing parts from reference TRBV2 and TRBJ1-5): EPEVTQTPSHQVTQMGQEVILRCVPISNHLYFYWYRQILGQKVEFLVSFYNNEISEKSEIFDDQFSVERPDGSNFTLKIRSTKLEDSAMYFCASRGTGDSNQPQHFGDGTRLSIL.

CDR3 in DNA: TGTGCCTGGAACCCGTCAGGGGGGAGCAATCAGCCCCAGCATTTT. This encodes CAWNPSGGSNQPQHF. V gene TRBV30 combines with J gene TRBJ1-5, with 7 bases that match TRBD1. The germline CDR1 and CDR2 sequences are GTSNPN and SVGIG (reference sequence). This CDR3 is 15 amino acids long. Trimming took 4 bases from V and 1 from J; bases not matched to a gene: 7.

The V and J genes are TRBV15 and TRBJ2-2; D is possibly TRBD1 (6 bases). The CDR3 sequence is 18 residues long. Per germline, CDR1 LNHNV and CDR2 YYDKDF (reference sequence). Deletions cut 4 bases from V and 3 bases from J, with 21 bases between. The CDR3 sequence is CATSTAGTPSFHTGELFF. The CDR3 DNA reads TGTGCCACCAGCACTGCAGGGACACCCAGCTTCCACACCGGGGAGCTGTTTTTT.

Only one count was recorded for this clone. The rearrangement joins TRBV13 to TRBJ1-4, with TRBD1 matching over 9 bases. Germline V gene sequence: CDR1 PRHDT, CDR2 FYEKMQ (reference sequence). The V gene end was trimmed by 5 bases and the J gene end by 8 bases; junction bases not matched to a gene: 6. The CDR3 length is 14 residues. Written as DNA, the CDR3 is TGTGCCAGCAGCCCCAGACAGGGGGAGGAAAAACTGTTTTTT. Translated, it gives CASSPRQGEEKLFF.

V and J are TRBV15 and TRBJ2-3; possibly TRBD2 for D (7 bases). The length of the CDR3 is 15 residues. Germline CDR1 and CDR2: LNHNV and YYDKDF (reference sequence). Trimming took 4 bases from V and 2 from J, leaving 13 bases between them. In DNA, the CDR3 is TGTGCCACCAGCATCCGGGGGGCTGACACAGATACGCAGTATTTT. It yields the protein CATSIRGADTDTQYF. Full variable domain (missing parts from reference TRBV15 and TRBJ2-3): DAMVIQNPRYQVTQFGKPVTLSCSQTLNHNVMYWYQQKSSQAPKLLFHYYDKDFNNEADTPDNFQSRRPNTSFCFLDIRSPGLGDTAMYLCATSIRGADTDTQYFGPGTRLTVL.

This chain links TRBV7-6 with TRBJ1-2; 7 bases agree with TRBD1. The CDR3 is made up of 15 amino acids. Germline trimming cut 5 bases from V and 3 bases from J; bases unmatched to any gene: 9. Germline-derived CDR1 and CDR2 are SGHVS and FNYEAQ. CDR3 in amino acids: CASSPTITGDYGYTF. The CDR3 DNA reads as TGTGCCAGCAGCCCGACGATAACAGGGGACTATGGCTACACCTTC.

This chain joins TRBV28 and TRBJ2-1; 8 positions match TRBD2. V shed 4 bases and J 4 bases; nucleotides not matched to a gene: 9. Germline assignment: CDR1 MDHEN and CDR2 SYDVKM. This CDR3 has 16 residues. The CDR3 bases are TGTGCCAGCAGTTCCCCGAGCGGGGGAGGGTACAATGAGCAGTTCTTC. Its protein is CASSSPSGGGYNEQFF.

The chain joins TRBV5-1 to TRBJ2-7; tentatively, D is TRBD2 (5 bases). Germline CDR1 and CDR2: SGHRS and YFSETQ. CDR3 size: 15 residues. V shed 4 bases and J shed 6 bases, with 20 bases lying between them. The CDR3 DNA reads TGCGCCAGCAGCCCTAGAGCGGTATCCCCTGGCGAGCAGTACTTC. As protein: CASSPRAVSPGEQYF. Combining the CDR3 with reference TRBV5-1 and TRBJ2-7 gives the whole variable domain KAGVTQTPRYLIKTRGQQVTLSCSPISGHRSVSWYQQTPGQGLQFLFEYFSETQRNKGNFPGRFSGRQFSNSRSEMNVSTLELGDSALYLCASSPRAVSPGEQYFGPGTRLTVT.

The genes are TRBV5-1 and TRBJ1-6; 7 nucleotides match TRBD1. Per the germline V gene, CDR1 is SGHRS and CDR2 is YFSETQ. The CDR3 runs to 14 residues. V shed 0 bases and J 8 bases; nucleotides not matched to a gene: 2. The CDR3 bases are TGCGCCAGCAGCTTGGCCGACAGGGATTCACCCCTCCACTTT. Residues: CASSLADRDSPLHF.

The chain recombines TRBV7-9 with TRBJ1-1; 9 positions agree with TRBD1. The CDR3 is 14 amino acids. CDR1 SEHNR and CDR2 FQNEAQ come from the germline V gene (reference sequence). J gave up 7 bases and V 3 bases, and 6 bases lay outside the gene matches. CDR3 amino acids: CASSLPDRGGEAFF. The DNA for the CDR3 is TGTGCCAGCAGCTTGCCGGACAGGGGTGGTGAAGCTTTCTTT.

The chain recombines TRBV6-5 with TRBJ1-5; D may be TRBD1 (6 bases). Germline V gene sequence: CDR1 MNHEY, CDR2 SVGAGI. CDR3 length equals 13 residues. Trimming took 5 bases from V and 4 from J, leaving 9 bases between them. The CDR3 is CASSTQGNQPQHF. The CDR3 DNA reads as TGTGCCAGCAGTACACAGGGTAATCAGCCCCAGCATTTT.

The rearrangement links TRBV19 to TRBJ1-3, with D perhaps matching TRBD1 (6 bases). CDR3 length: 17 amino acids. The germline CDR1 and CDR2 sequences are LNHDA and SQIVND (reference sequence). Trimming took 8 bases from V and 3 from J, leaving 23 bases between them. CDR3 nucleotide sequence: TGTGCCAGTCGACGCCGGGACAACCTAGGTTATGGAAACACCATATATTTT. Amino acid sequence: CASRRRDNLGYGNTIYF.

The gene calls are TRBV5-4 and TRBJ2-1; 9 positions match TRBD2. Germline values: CDR1 SGHNT, CDR2 YYREEE (reference sequence). V gave up 0 bases and J gave up 1 base; unmatched junction bases: 2. This CDR3 contains 16 residues. The CDR3 bases are TGTGCCAGCAGCTTGGATCTAGCGGGGTCCTACAATGAGCAGTTCTTC. Its translation: CASSLDLAGSYNEQFF.

This clone has a handful of counts. The gene calls are TRBV24-1 and TRBJ2-7; TRBD1 matches at 11 bases. There are 14 residues in the CDR3. J was trimmed by 7 bases and V by 6 bases; bases with no gene match: 7. The V gene's germline CDR1 is KGHDR and CDR2 SFDVKD. CDR3 residues: CATSPGQGAEEQYF. The CDR3 DNA reads TGTGCCACCAGTCCTGGACAGGGGGCAGAGGAGCAGTACTTC.

This clone was found a few times. The gene calls are TRBV9 and TRBJ2-2; D may be TRBD2 (6 bases). The V gene's germline CDR1 is SGDLS and CDR2 YYNGEE. Trimming cost V 3 bases and J 2 bases, with 11 bases left between them. The CDR3 runs to 15 residues. This CDR3 is CASSAGTSNTGELFF. The DNA of the CDR3 is TGTGCCAGCAGCGCCGGGACTTCTAACACCGGGGAGCTGTTTTTT.

This chain links TRBV25-1 with TRBJ1-6; 7 bases are a match to TRBD1. J gave up 7 bases and V 4 bases, and 13 bases lay outside the gene matches. There are 17 residues in the CDR3. In germline, CDR1 is MGHDK, CDR2 SYGVNS. For the CDR3, the DNA is TGTGCCAGCAGTGTCAGACAGGGCCTAGAGGGAAATTCACCCCTCCACTTT. The encoded protein is CASSVRQGLEGNSPLHF.

This rearrangement joins TRBV9 to TRBJ2-1; the match to TRBD2 covers 11 bases. Germline V gene sequence: CDR1 SGDLS, CDR2 YYNGEE. This CDR3 is 14 amino acids long. J lost 9 bases, V lost 1 base, and 3 bases had no gene match. The CDR3 is CASSVTSGGLEQFF. DNA for the CDR3: TGTGCCAGCAGCGTAACTAGCGGGGGACTTGAGCAGTTCTTC.